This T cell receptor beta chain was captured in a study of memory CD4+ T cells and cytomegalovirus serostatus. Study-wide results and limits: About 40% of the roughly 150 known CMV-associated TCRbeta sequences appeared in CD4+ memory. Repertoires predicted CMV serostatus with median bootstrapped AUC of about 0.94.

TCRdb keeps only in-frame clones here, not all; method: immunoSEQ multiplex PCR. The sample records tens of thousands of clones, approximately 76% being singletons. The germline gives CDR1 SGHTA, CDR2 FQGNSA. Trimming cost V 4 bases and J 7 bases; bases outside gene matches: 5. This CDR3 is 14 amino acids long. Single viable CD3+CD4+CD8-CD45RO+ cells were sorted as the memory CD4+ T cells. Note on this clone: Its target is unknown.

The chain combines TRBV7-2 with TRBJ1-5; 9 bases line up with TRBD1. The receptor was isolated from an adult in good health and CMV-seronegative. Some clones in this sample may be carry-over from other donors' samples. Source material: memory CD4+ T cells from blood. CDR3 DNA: TGTGCCAGCAGCTCACAGGGGGCAAGGCAGCCCCAGCATTTT. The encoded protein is CASSSQGARQPQHF.